The rows below give T cell receptor beta chains drawn from one sample of a study of T cell repertoires in cytomegalovirus infection. TCRdb analysed the reads with MiXCR anew, one entry per CDR3 protein. The table includes 310,000 or so distinct CDR3 sequences, over 20% detected once. The source material was PBMCs. All receptors come from a human donor in good health (CMV status not recorded). Some clones in this sample may be carry-over from other donors' samples. The CDR3 runs from the conserved cysteine through the conserved F or W. The D gene is left open where the match is weak. The size field is filled for only some rows; it gives once, few, many or a size class.

>TRBV20-1|TRBJ2-3|TRBD2|-
CSATRGGRTDTQYF
TGCAGTGCTACTCGCGGGGGACGCACAGATACGCAGTATTTT
>TRBV7-2|TRBJ2-3|-|many
CASSPVTYTDTQYF
TGTGCCAGCAGCCCGGTGACTTACACAGATACGCAGTATTTT
>TRBV12-3/TRBV12-4|TRBJ1-5|TRBD1|-
CASSRGTDSNQPQHF
TGTGCCAGCAGTCGGGGGACAGATAGCAATCAGCCCCAGCATTTT
>TRBV28|TRBJ2-7|TRBD2|-
CASSRGGVSDYEQYF
TGTGCCAGCAGCCGGGGAGGGGTTTCTGACTACGAGCAGTACTTC
>TRBV7-3|TRBJ2-7|TRBD1|few
CASSLSGQGTYEQYF
TGTGCCAGCAGCTTAAGCGGACAGGGTACTTACGAGCAGTACTTC
>TRBV5-1|TRBJ2-2|TRBD2|-
CASSLASGGRTGELFF
TGCGCCAGCAGCTTGGCTAGCGGGGGTCGGACCGGGGAGCTGTTTTTT
>TRBV5-1|TRBJ1-3|-|few
CASSLSGQSSGNTIYF
TGCGCCAGCAGCTTGTCGGGTCAGAGCTCTGGAAACACCATATATTTT
>TRBV7-2|TRBJ1-3|-|many
CASSQRQAFSGNTIYF
TGTGCCAGCAGCCAGAGACAGGCTTTCTCTGGAAACACCATATATTTT
>TRBV7-9|TRBJ2-1|-|-
CASSLVGDSLYNEQFF
TGTGCCAGCAGCTTAGTCGGGGACTCCCTCTACAATGAGCAGTTCTTC
>TRBV7-9|TRBJ2-2|-|many
CASRPTRAGGTGELFF
TGTGCCAGCAGACCTACAAGGGCCGGGGGCACCGGGGAGCTGTTTTTT
>TRBV7-2|TRBJ1-2|-|many
CASSLDWTAPGGDGYTF
TGTGCCAGCAGCTTAGACTGGACAGCGCCCGGGGGAGATGGCTACACCTTC
>TRBV29-1|TRBJ2-7|-|few
CSVVKDSAYEQYF
TGCAGCGTTGTAAAGGACAGCGCCTACGAGCAGTACTTC
>TRBV20-1|TRBJ2-3|TRBD1|few
CSAEEVGQGSRDTQYF
TGCAGTGCCGAAGAGGTAGGACAGGGGAGCCGCGATACGCAGTATTTT
>TRBV24-1|TRBJ2-3|TRBD2|few
CATSDRGGTDTQYF
TGTGCCACCAGTGATCGGGGGGGCACAGATACGCAGTATTTT
>TRBV19|TRBJ2-7|-|-
CASSLRSDHYEQYF
TGTGCCAGTAGTCTTCGAAGTGACCACTACGAGCAGTACTTC
>TRBV27|TRBJ1-1|-|-
CASSLARGRGTEAFF
TGTGCCAGCAGTTTAGCCCGAGGACGTGGCACTGAAGCTTTCTTT
>TRBV15|TRBJ2-3|-|few
CATSRVRGQDTQYF
TGTGCCACCAGCAGAGTTCGGGGGCAAGATACGCAGTATTTT
>TRBV7-9|TRBJ1-1|TRBD1|many
CASSSNRGPKLPEAFF
TGTGCCAGCAGCTCTAACAGGGGCCCTAAGCTACCTGAAGCTTTCTTT
>TRBV6-2/TRBV6-3|TRBJ2-7|-|-
CAILDPGLTYEQYF
TGTGCCATCCTTGATCCGGGACTTACCTACGAGCAGTACTTC
>TRBV5-4|TRBJ1-1|-|-
CASSTTGRNTEAFF
TGTGCCAGCAGCACAACCGGGAGGAACACTGAAGCTTTCTTT
>TRBV11-2|TRBJ2-3|-|few
CVSSLAGGANSADTQYF
TGTGTCAGCAGCTTAGCAGGAGGGGCAAACTCCGCAGATACGCAGTATTTT
>TRBV2|TRBJ1-2|-|-
CATATEVNYGYTF
TGTGCCACCGCGACAGAAGTTAACTATGGCTACACCTTC
>TRBV7-6|TRBJ2-7|TRBD2|many
CASSPGTSPYEQYF
TGTGCCAGCAGCCCCGGGACTAGCCCCTACGAGCAGTACTTC
>TRBV20-1|TRBJ1-4|TRBD1|few
CSATGQGEHMTNEKLFF
TGCAGTGCTACCGGACAGGGGGAACATATGACTAATGAAAAACTGTTTTTT
>TRBV7-2|TRBJ2-5|-|many
CASSLIGRETQYF
TGTGCCAGCAGCTTAATCGGGCGAGAGACCCAGTACTTC
>TRBV15|TRBJ1-1|-|-
CATSRVLNTEAFF
TGTGCCACCAGCAGAGTTTTGAACACTGAAGCTTTCTTT
>TRBV20-1|TRBJ2-7|-|few
CSARRVGSSYEQYF
TGCAGTGCTAGAAGGGTGGGGAGCTCCTACGAGCAGTACTTC
>TRBV10-3|TRBJ1-2|-|many
CAISGRGGYTF
TGTGCCATCAGTGGGAGGGGAGGCTACACCTTC
>TRBV7-2|TRBJ1-1|-|-
CASSLPEGRTEAFF
TGTGCCAGCAGCTTACCGGAGGGGCGGACTGAAGCTTTCTTT
>TRBV11-2|TRBJ2-5|TRBD2|many
CASSPLPSGKETQYF
TGTGCCAGCAGCCCGCTCCCCAGCGGGAAAGAGACCCAGTACTTC
>TRBV4-1|TRBJ1-2|-|-
CASSQVVDYGYTF
TGCGCCAGCAGCCAAGTGGTGGACTATGGCTACACCTTC
>TRBV7-9|TRBJ1-5|TRBD1|-
CASSFGGPGQINQPQHF
TGTGCCAGCAGCTTCGGGGGCCCGGGACAGATCAATCAGCCCCAGCATTTT
>TRBV11-2|TRBJ2-5|TRBD2|few
CASSLRAGGTVETQYF
TGTGCCAGCAGCTTAAGGGCGGGAGGGACGGTGGAGACCCAGTACTTC
>TRBV3-1|TRBJ2-7|TRBD1|-
CASSPPDRADYEQYF
TGTGCCAGCAGCCCGCCTGACAGGGCTGACTACGAGCAGTACTTC
>TRBV10-3|TRBJ2-2|-|-
CAISEAVAPNTGELFF
TGTGCCATCAGTGAGGCGGTGGCACCGAACACCGGGGAGCTGTTTTTT
>TRBV11-1|TRBJ2-4|TRBD2|many
CASSSRAVGSGSWKNIQYF
TGTGCCAGCAGCTCGCGCGCCGTCGGGAGCGGGAGTTGGAAGAACATTCAGTACTTC
>TRBV5-1|TRBJ1-2|TRBD1|few
CASSLGQGANGYTF
TGCGCCAGCAGCTTGGGACAGGGGGCGAATGGCTACACCTTC
>TRBV7-3|TRBJ2-1|-|many
CASSSGAEQFF
TGTGCCAGCAGCTCCGGGGCTGAGCAGTTCTTC
>TRBV20-1|TRBJ2-1|TRBD2|-
CSARAWTSGTLNEQFF
TGCAGTGCTAGAGCCTGGACTAGCGGGACCTTAAATGAGCAGTTCTTC
>TRBV18|TRBJ1-1|TRBD1|-
CASSPRVPGQGAGTEAFF
TGTGCCAGCTCACCAAGAGTCCCGGGACAGGGGGCAGGCACTGAAGCTTTCTTT
>TRBV7-2|TRBJ2-3|-|few
CASSFLDHTDTQYF
TGTGCCAGCAGCTTTTTGGACCACACAGATACGCAGTATTTT
>TRBV29-1|TRBJ2-7|-|-
CSAVGVYEQYF
TGCAGCGCCGTCGGAGTTTACGAGCAGTACTTC
>TRBV2|TRBJ2-7|TRBD1|many
CASSRGTDYEQYF
TGTGCCAGCAGCCGAGGGACAGACTACGAGCAGTACTTC
>TRBV19|TRBJ2-5|TRBD1|few
CASCTGADETQYF
TGTGCCAGCTGCACAGGGGCGGACGAGACCCAGTACTTC
>TRBV7-2|TRBJ2-3|-|-
CASSGGGGSDTQYF
TGTGCCAGCAGCGGGGGCGGGGGTTCCGATACGCAGTATTTT
>TRBV5-1|TRBJ1-1|-|few
CASSLHTTTEAFF
TGCGCCAGCAGCCTACACACGACCACTGAAGCTTTCTTT
>TRBV7-9|TRBJ2-1|-|many
CASSLRASSNDEQFF
TGTGCCAGCAGCCTCAGAGCGTCATCCAATGATGAGCAGTTCTTC
>TRBV5-1|TRBJ2-5|-|-
CASSFGAGVQETQYF
TGCGCCAGCAGCTTTGGGGCAGGGGTACAAGAGACCCAGTACTTC
>TRBV28|TRBJ2-1|TRBD2|-
CASSSGGGPNEQFF
TGTGCCAGCAGTTCCGGGGGGGGCCCCAATGAGCAGTTCTTC
>TRBV20-1|TRBJ2-3|-|few
CSARVAPGTDTQYF
TGCAGTGCTAGAGTGGCACCCGGCACAGATACGCAGTATTTT
>TRBV7-6|TRBJ2-1|-|many
CASSLQDNEQFF
TGTGCCAGCAGCTTACAGGACAATGAGCAGTTCTTC
>TRBV7-9|TRBJ1-5|-|-
CASSVGDQPQHF
TGTGCCAGCAGCGTCGGGGATCAGCCCCAGCATTTT
>TRBV20-1|TRBJ1-2|-|-
CSARDFHYGYTF
TGCAGTGCTAGGGACTTCCACTATGGCTACACCTTC